The 29 T cell receptor beta chains below come from one sample, sequenced in a study of cytomegalovirus exposure and HLA in healthy donors. The PCR used 60 Vbeta and 13 Jbeta primers. Here immunoSEQ multiplex PCR was the method, and the copy in TCRdb shows in-frame clones only, minus some. The sample has around 150,000 clones; 70% to 80% are singletons. Sequenced material: PBMCs. Every receptor here comes from a man aged 25-45 years in good health and CMV-seronegative.

This chain links TRBV28 with TRBJ1-5, with D hard to call. Trimming removed 3 bases from V and 0 bases from J, with 12 bases in between. This CDR3 has 16 residues. CDR1 MDHEN and CDR2 SYDVKM come from the germline V gene. As DNA, the CDR3 is TGTGCCAGCAGTTTCTTGCAGGTCGATAGCAATCAGCCCCAGCATTTT. It specifies CASSFLQVDSNQPQHF.

This clone was detected a few times. V gene TRBV29-1 combines with J gene TRBJ2-7; 10 nucleotides align to TRBD1. Germline CDR1 SQVTM, CDR2 ANQGSEA. The CDR3 consists of 14 residues. V was pared by 6 bases and J by 3 bases, with 8 bases of the junction left unmatched. Here the CDR3 reads CSVTPGQGNYEQYF. The CDR3 DNA reads as TGCAGCGTAACCCCGGGACAGGGGAACTACGAGCAGTACTTC.

The chain employs TRBV9 and TRBJ2-7, with TRBD2 identical over 10 bases. With V trimmed by 0 bases and J by 7 bases, 10 bases remained unmatched. This CDR3 has 16 amino acids. Germline V gene data show CDR1 as SGDLS and CDR2 as YYNGEE. For the CDR3, the DNA is TGTGCCAGCAGCGTAGACTTGTCTAGCGGGAGCCGGGAGCAGTACTTC. Its protein product is CASSVDLSSGSREQYF.

The chain is built from TRBV30 and TRBJ2-1, with 11 bases lining up with TRBD2. Germline-derived CDR1 and CDR2 are GTSNPN and SVGIG (reference sequence). The CDR3 extends over 14 amino acids. J lost 9 bases, V lost 1 base, and 5 bases had no gene match. The CDR3 spells CAWSGGSGRAEQFF. The CDR3 DNA is TGTGCCTGGAGTGGGGGTAGCGGGAGGGCTGAGCAGTTCTTC.

The V gene is TRBV28, the J gene TRBJ2-5; D is undetermined. Germline V CDR1 and CDR2: MDHEN, SYDVKM. The CDR3 contains 13 residues. V lost 5 bases, J lost 5 bases, and 12 bases lay in between. The CDR3 region has the DNA TGTGCCAGCAGTCCTCCGTCGGTCGAGACCCAGTACTTC. Residues: CASSPPSVETQYF.

This chain joins TRBV30 and TRBJ1-1; D is ambiguous. CDR3 length: 11 residues. Germline CDR1 is GTSNPN and CDR2 is SVGIG (reference sequence). Trimming cost V 4 bases and J 5 bases, with 8 bases left between them. Here the CDR3 DNA reads TGTGCCTGGACCCAGGTGACTGAAGCTTTCTTT. Translated: CAWTQVTEAFF.

V usage is TRBV19 and J usage is TRBJ2-2; 14 bases align to TRBD2. J lost 1 base, V lost 8 bases, and 9 bases had no gene match. The CDR3 consists of 18 residues. CDR1 and CDR2 from the germline V gene are LNHDA and SQIVND (reference sequence). CDR3 coding DNA: TGTGCCAGTTCTCCACAGGGACTAGCGGGAGAGAACACCGGGGAGCTGTTTTTT. Translating it yields CASSPQGLAGENTGELFF. Supplemented by reference TRBV19 and TRBJ2-2, the full variable domain reads DGGITQSPKYLFRKEGQNVTLSCEQNLNHDAMYWYRQDPGQGLRLIYYSQIVNDFQKGDIAEGYSVSREKKESFPLTVTSAQKNPTAFYLCASSPQGLAGENTGELFFGEGSRLTVL.

V is TRBV29-1 and J is TRBJ2-3; 9 bases agree with TRBD2. Germline CDR1 SQVTM, CDR2 ANQGSEA. There are 15 residues in the CDR3. With 3 bases clipped from V and 0 bases from J, the junction kept 4 bases outside the gene matches. The CDR3 loop reads CSVDSSGRSTDTQYF. Here the CDR3 DNA reads TGCAGCGTTGATTCCAGCGGGAGGAGCACAGATACGCAGTATTTT.

The chain is built from TRBV11-2 and TRBJ2-7, with TRBD2 identical over 7 bases. V lost 5 bases, J lost 6 bases, and 10 bases stayed unmatched. CDR1 and CDR2 (germline): SGHAT, FQNNGV. The CDR3 runs to 14 residues. CDR3 coding DNA: TGTGCCAGCAGCCAGACGGGGGGAAAGTCCGAGCAGTACTTC. Residues: CASSQTGGKSEQYF.

This clone was detected only a few times. V usage is TRBV6-1 and J usage is TRBJ2-2, with TRBD1 matching 7 bases. The CDR3 is 15 residues long. Germline values: CDR1 MNHNS, CDR2 SASEGT. J lost 6 bases, V lost 3 bases, and 7 bases had no gene match. The CDR3, as DNA: TGTGCCAGCAGTGACAGTGACAGGGCTGCCGGGGAGCTGTTTTTT. Translation: CASSDSDRAAGELFF.

In the case of this clone: The same CDR3 arises from other DNA sequences in this sample as well. This sequence joins TRBV18 and TRBJ2-7, with D possibly TRBD1 on 6 matching bases. V was clipped by 2 bases and J by 2 bases, with 10 bases between them. The CDR3 runs to 14 residues. From germline, CDR1 is KGHSH and CDR2 LQKENI. The CDR3 nucleotides are TGTGCCAGCTCACCAAGGCAGGGGACCTACGAGCAGTACTTC. Translating it yields CASSPRQGTYEQYF.

The chain couples TRBV28 to TRBJ1-2; D gene ambiguous. Trimming stripped 2 bases from V and 8 bases from J, with 9 bases between. This CDR3 region has 12 residues. Germline CDR1 reads MDHEN; CDR2 reads SYDVKM. CDR3 DNA sequence: TGTGCCAGCAGTTTACCCGGAGGAGGCTACACCTTC. Residues: CASSLPGGGYTF.

This clone was found once. CDR3 sequence: CASSGGFGNTIYF. The CDR3 DNA sequence: TGTGCCAGCTCCGGAGGTTTCGGAAACACCATATATTTT. V and J are TRBV28 and TRBJ1-3; D is uncertain. The CDR3 totals 13 residues. Germline lookup yields CDR1 MDHEN and CDR2 SYDVKM. V lost 8 bases to trimming and J lost 4 bases, with 12 bases between them.

This clone was detected only once. A much larger clonotype is one base distant, so this may be a read error. J is TRBJ2-3 and V is TRBV6-1; possible D gene TRBD2, 6 bases. Trimming stripped 6 bases from V and 6 bases from J, with 7 bases between. The length of the CDR3 is 11 residues. The V gene's germline CDR1 is MNHNS and CDR2 SASEGT. The CDR3 protein is CASSRGDTQYF. The CDR3 nucleotides read TGTGCCAGCAGCCGGGGGGATACGCAGTATTTT.

This chain joins TRBV5-1 and TRBJ2-1; 10 bases align to TRBD2. Germline V gene lookup returns CDR1 SGHRS and CDR2 YFSETQ. V lost 3 bases to trimming and J lost 3 bases; unmatched junction nucleotides: 9. The CDR3 is 17 amino acids. CDR3 nucleotide sequence: TGCGCCAGCAGCTACCTTAGCGGGAGGAACCTCTACAATGAGCAGTTCTTC. This translates into CASSYLSGRNLYNEQFF. The full variable domain, rest sourced from reference TRBV5-1 and TRBJ2-1, is KAGVTQTPRYLIKTRGQQVTLSCSPISGHRSVSWYQQTPGQGLQFLFEYFSETQRNKGNFPGRFSGRQFSNSRSEMNVSTLELGDSALYLCASSYLSGRNLYNEQFFGPGTRLTVL.

V is TRBV7-2 and J is TRBJ2-3; 7 bases agree with TRBD1. The length of the CDR3 is 14 residues. Per the germline V gene, CDR1 is SGHTA and CDR2 is FQGNSA. The V segment lost 4 bases and the J segment 5 bases; nucleotides outside the gene matches: 6. Written as DNA, the CDR3 is TGTGCCAGCAGCTCCTTTAACAGGGGAGATACGCAGTATTTT. This sequence encodes CASSSFNRGDTQYF.

This chain joins TRBV28 and TRBJ2-1; 14 positions agree with TRBD2. This CDR3 is built from 16 residues. V shed 4 bases, J shed 3 bases, and the junction held 2 bases outside the gene matches. Germline lookup yields CDR1 MDHEN and CDR2 SYDVKM. CDR3 bases: TGTGCCAGCAGTTCGGGGACTAGCGGGGGCTACAATGAGCAGTTCTTC. Translating it yields CASSSGTSGGYNEQFF.

This chain connects TRBV21-1 to TRBJ2-2; the D call of TRBD2 is as the table states it, not checked on the DNA. TRBV21-1 is a documented pseudogene. The CDR3 consists of 18 residues. CDR3 coding DNA: TGTGCCAGCAGCAAAGTTGGCCTAGCACCCACCATTTTCCGGGAGCTGTTTTTT. Its translation is CASSKVGLAPTIFRELFF.

The V gene is TRBV5-6, the J gene TRBJ2-5, with D perhaps matching TRBD1 (6 bases). Germline V CDR1 and CDR2: SGHDT, YYEEEE. The germline V and J ends were trimmed by 6 bases and 2 bases, with 14 bases remaining between them. The CDR3 is made up of 14 amino acids. The CDR3 here is CASTPGQLQETQYF. CDR3 in DNA: TGTGCCAGCACCCCCGGACAGTTACAAGAGACCCAGTACTTC.

The V gene is TRBV29-1, the J gene TRBJ1-3; perhaps TRBD1 as D (5 bases). V lost 4 bases, J lost 0 bases, and 13 bases lay in between. CDR3 length: 15 amino acids. CDR1 is SQVTM and CDR2 is ANQGSEA in the germline V gene. The CDR3 nucleotides are TGCAGCGTTGTGGGGCAGCTAAGCTCTGGAAACACCATATATTTT. It yields the protein CSVVGQLSSGNTIYF.

V is TRBV6-9 and J is TRBJ2-7, with 9 bases fitting TRBD2. Unmatched junction bases numbered 5, after V lost 3 bases and J lost 5 bases. This CDR3 comprises 14 residues. Per germline, CDR1 MNHGY and CDR2 SVAAGI. DNA for the CDR3: TGTGCCAGCAGTTACTTAGCGGGAGAAGACGAGCAGTACTTC. This translates into CASSYLAGEDEQYF.

The J gene is TRBJ1-2, the V gene TRBV6-5; TRBD1 might be the D (6 bases). This CDR3 spans 14 amino acids. CDR1 and CDR2 from the germline V gene are MNHEY and SVGAGI. The germline V and J ends were trimmed by 0 bases and 8 bases, with 13 bases remaining between them. The CDR3 spells CASSYSSRGGGYTF. CDR3 DNA sequence: TGTGCCAGCAGTTACTCTAGCAGGGGTGGAGGCTACACCTTC.

The chain employs TRBV27 and TRBJ2-3; TRBD2 aligns across 7 bases. The V segment lost 0 bases and the J segment 5 bases; nucleotides outside the gene matches: 2. Germline CDR1 is MNHEY and CDR2 is SMNVEV (reference sequence). There are 14 residues in the CDR3. DNA for the CDR3: TGTGCCAGCAGTTTATCGACGGGAGGAGATACGCAGTATTTT. It specifies CASSLSTGGDTQYF.

The rearrangement uses TRBV29-1 and TRBJ2-1, with D maybe TRBD1 (5 bases). CDR3 size: 15 residues. The V gene's germline CDR1 is SQVTM and CDR2 ANQGSEA. V was shortened by 0 bases and J by 2 bases, with 11 bases between the two germline ends. The CDR3 loop reads CSVEDSGLPYNEQFF. The CDR3 nucleotides read TGCAGCGTTGAAGATTCAGGGCTTCCCTACAATGAGCAGTTCTTC.

The chain joins TRBV7-9 to TRBJ2-1, with 13 bases identical to TRBD2. The V gene end was trimmed by 5 bases and the J gene end by 9 bases; junction bases not matched to a gene: 16. Germline V gene sequence: CDR1 SEHNR, CDR2 FQNEAQ (reference sequence). The CDR3 totals 18 residues. For the CDR3, the DNA is TGTGCCAGCAGCGCCCGTGAACCGGGACTAGCGGGATACGGTGAGCAGTTCTTC. As protein: CASSAREPGLAGYGEQFF.

V is TRBV28 and J is TRBJ2-1; TRBD1 matches 8 bases. Germline lookup yields CDR1 MDHEN and CDR2 SYDVKM. After removal of 10 bases from V and 8 bases from J, the junction contained 7 bases not matched to a gene. This CDR3 is built from 12 residues. Here the CDR3 reads CATLKQGDEQFF. The CDR3 DNA reads TGTGCCACCTTAAAACAGGGGGATGAGCAGTTCTTC.

The J gene is TRBJ2-2, the V gene TRBV7-7; possible D gene TRBD2, 6 bases. Germline values: CDR1 SSHAT, CDR2 FNYEAQ (reference sequence). This CDR3 is 18 amino acids long. With 3 bases removed from V and 2 bases from J, the gap between germline ends came to 19 bases. The CDR3 sequence: CASSLIYSGTLNTGELFF. The CDR3, as DNA: TGTGCCAGCAGCTTGATATACTCCGGGACTCTAAACACCGGGGAGCTGTTTTTT.

The chain couples TRBV4-1 to TRBJ1-3, with TRBD1 matching 7 bases. V lost 4 bases and J lost 4; bases outside the gene matches: 7. The CDR3 is made up of 15 amino acids. Per the germline V gene, CDR1 is MGHRA and CDR2 is YSYEKL. The CDR3 DNA is TGCGCCAGCAGCCCCGGCGAGGGGGCGGGAAACACCATATATTTT. Translating gives CASSPGEGAGNTIYF.

This clone has a single count. V and J are TRBV5-1 and TRBJ2-5; the match to TRBD2 covers 7 bases. J gave up 5 bases and V 4 bases, and 14 bases lay outside the gene matches. This CDR3 contains 16 residues. CDR1 and CDR2 (germline): SGHRS, YFSETQ. CDR3 amino acids: CASSTLLATLGETQYF. The CDR3 bases are TGCGCCAGCAGCACGCTACTAGCGACCCTGGGGGAGACCCAGTACTTC.